Below, one T cell receptor beta chain is given with its context. The data derive from a study of blood T cell repertoires in COVID-19. Study background: Both acute and convalescent COVID-19 samples were obtained from the United States, Italy and Spain. From T cells, B-cell-depleted T cells, or PBMCs came the material, which was cDNA or gDNA.

Original methodology: Reference gene primer amplification in the assay estimated nucleated cell counts. Only in-frame clones appear in the TCRdb table, and some are missing; sequencing was by immunoSEQ multiplex PCR. V and J calls and clone size come straight from that table; D and trimming were deduced from the DNA. This table has 100,000 to 150,000 clones, approximately 82% appearing once. Germline V gives CDR1 SEHNR, CDR2 FQNEAQ (reference sequence). This CDR3 spans 15 amino acids. The ends lost 5 bases at V and 0 bases at J; junction bases unmatched: 4. What was sequenced was peripheral blood. The receptor was isolated from a man between 35 and 55 years old with active or convalescent COVID-19. The J gene is TRBJ1-1, the V gene TRBV7-9, with 9 bases that match TRBD1. The CDR3: CASSGTGNLNTEAFF. The CDR3 DNA follows: TGTGCCAGCAGCGGGACAGGGAATCTGAACACTGAAGCTTTCTTT.